This TCR beta chain comes out of a study of PD-L1 blockade in urothelial cancer. In the study overall: Once treatment had started, blood was analyzed at 3 weeks (second dose) and again at 6 weeks. There were a median of about 140,000 T cells in blood samples. Study-wide findings and caveats: Durable benefit accompanied greater 3-week expansion of tumor-associated blood clones.

The junction had 1 base not matched to a gene; V was cut back by 1 base and J by 5 bases. From germline, CDR1 is SGHTA and CDR2 FQGTGA. This CDR3 has 13 amino acids. For this clone: Its specificity is not known.

Individual patients had between 1 and 8 samples, taken pretreatment and on-treatment. Profiling relied on immunoSEQ multiplex PCR, and the TCRdb table lists in-frame clones only, not all of them. Of some 79,000 clones in the sample, about four fifths were seen once. This chain joins TRBV7-3 and TRBJ2-5, with 7 bases matching TRBD2. This material consisted of PBMCs, taken around atezolizumab (anti-PD-L1) treatment. The receptor's source is a man in his sixties or seventies with urothelial cancer. The CDR3 is CASSLMGGETQYF. The CDR3 DNA follows: TGTGCCAGCAGCTTAATGGGGGGGGAGACCCAGTACTTC.